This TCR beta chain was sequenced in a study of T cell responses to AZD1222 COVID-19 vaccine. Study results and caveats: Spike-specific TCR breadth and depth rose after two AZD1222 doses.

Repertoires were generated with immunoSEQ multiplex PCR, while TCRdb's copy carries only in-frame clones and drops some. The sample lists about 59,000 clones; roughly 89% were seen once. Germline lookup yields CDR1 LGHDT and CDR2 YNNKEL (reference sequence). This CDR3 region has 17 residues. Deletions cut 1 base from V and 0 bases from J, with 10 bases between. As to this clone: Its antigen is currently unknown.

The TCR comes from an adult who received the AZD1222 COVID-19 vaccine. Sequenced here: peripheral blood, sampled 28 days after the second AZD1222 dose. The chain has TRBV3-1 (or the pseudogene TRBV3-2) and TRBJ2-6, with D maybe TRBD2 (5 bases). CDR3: CASSQGPRGSGANVLTF. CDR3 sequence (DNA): TGTGCCAGCAGCCAAGGACCCCGGGGCTCTGGGGCCAACGTCCTGACTTTC.